The source of this TCR beta chain is a study of long-term antiretroviral therapy in people with HIV. Among participants with HIV, every one received treatment in the United States. Survey-level resolution applied to immunoSEQ assay v3.0. TCRdb's table, derived via immunoSEQ multiplex PCR, lists solely in-frame clones and lacks some. The repertoire includes some 15,000 clones, 80% to 90% of them detected once, and roughly 8.4% sits in the top ten. J was trimmed by 6 bases and V by 5 bases; bases with no gene match: 4. This CDR3 comprises 14 residues. Germline V gives CDR1 SEHNR, CDR2 FQNEAQ (reference sequence).

This sample comprised unsorted PBMCs, obtained 0.1 years after starting antiretroviral therapy. The TCR sequence derives from a man in his late teens or twenties with HIV. V gene TRBV7-9 combines with J gene TRBJ1-5; 10 bases are shared with TRBD1. In nucleotides, the CDR3 is TGTGCCAGCAGCCAGACAGGGGGCACTCAGCCCCAGCATTTT. Its translation: CASSQTGGTQPQHF.